These T cell receptor beta chains were read from a single sample in a study of T cells in localized non-small cell lung cancer. Here immunoSEQ multiplex PCR was the method, and the copy in TCRdb shows in-frame clones only, minus some. This sample has roughly 76,000 clones, with about 78% found just once. Specimen: PBMCs, collected before any cancer treatment. The receptors come from a man between 40 and 70 years old with stage II squamous cell lung carcinoma. Each CDR3 is given with its conserved first and last residue. A D gene is named only where the DNA matches it firmly. Size values are once, few and many counts, or a class for expanded clones, and some rows have none.

clone_size j_call d_call v_call cdr3_nt cdr3_aa
- TRBJ1-6 - TRBV9 TGTGCCAGCAGCCCAGACCCGAATTCACCCCTCCACTTT CASSPDPNSPLHF
- TRBJ2-7 TRBD2 TRBV7-9 TGTGCCAGCAGTCCAGCGGGAGACGAGCAGTACTTC CASSPAGDEQYF
- TRBJ1-5 - TRBV5-1 TGCGCCAGCAGTCAAGACAGCGGCAATCAGCCCCAGCATTTT CASSQDSGNQPQHF
- TRBJ1-2 - TRBV28 TGTGCCACCACTTCCCACCACAGGGAATATGGCTACACCTTC CATTSHHREYGYTF
- TRBJ1-4 TRBD1 TRBV7-2 TGTGCCAGCAGCCCCAGGGGGATGGATGAAAAACTGTTTTTT CASSPRGMDEKLFF
- TRBJ2-2 - TRBV15 TGTGCCACCAGCAGAGGGGGGCGAGGCACCGGGGAGCTGTTTTTT CATSRGGRGTGELFF
few TRBJ1-2 - TRBV9 TGTGCCAGCAGCGTAGCAGGGAGGGCTCACTATGGCTACACCTTC CASSVAGRAHYGYTF
few TRBJ1-2 - TRBV29-1 TGCAGCGCGGCCGAGACTGGTGGGGGCTACACCTTC CSAAETGGGYTF
once TRBJ1-3 - TRBV5-8 TGTGCCAGCAGCTTGCGAAACACCATATATTTT CASSLRNTIYF
- TRBJ1-4 TRBD1 TRBV9 TGTGCCAGCAGTTTGACAGGGTCCGAGAATGAAAAACTGTTTTTT CASSLTGSENEKLFF
once TRBJ2-2 - TRBV29-1 TGCAGCTTCAAGACAGGGAGGTACACCGGGGAGCTGTTTTTT CSFKTGRYTGELFF
- TRBJ2-7 - TRBV27 TGTGCCAGCAGTTGGACCGGATCATCCTACGAGCAGTACTTC CASSWTGSSYEQYF
- TRBJ2-1 TRBD2 TRBV5-4 TGTGCCAGCAGGTCCGGGACTAGCGGGAGACATGAGCAGTTCTTC CASRSGTSGRHEQFF
- TRBJ1-3 - TRBV7-6 TGTGCCAGCAGCTTAGAAGGAAACACCATATATTTT CASSLEGNTIYF
- TRBJ2-2 - TRBV5-1 TGCGCCAGCAGCCCCACCCGTGGGGGCACCGGGGAGCTGTTTTTT CASSPTRGGTGELFF
- TRBJ2-1 TRBD2 TRBV7-6 TGTGCCAGCAGCTTAGTACGGGGCGGGAGCAATGAGCAGTTCTTC CASSLVRGGSNEQFF
few TRBJ1-1 - TRBV7-2 TGTGCCAGCAGCTTAGAAACAGACCGTGAAGCTTTCTTT CASSLETDREAFF
- TRBJ2-2 - TRBV30 TGTGCCTGGAACCCGTCGTGGGGTCCAAACACCGGGGAGCTGTTTTTT CAWNPSWGPNTGELFF
- TRBJ2-1 TRBD2 TRBV28 TGTGCCAGCAGTACCTTAGGGGCCGGCGGGAGTGAGCAGTTCTTC CASSTLGAGGSEQFF
few TRBJ2-7 TRBD1 TRBV29-1 TGCAGCGCGCAGGGACAGAGTTACGAGCAGTACTTC CSAQGQSYEQYF
few TRBJ2-5 - TRBV29-1 TGCAGCGCCTCGGTCAGGGGAGAGACCCAGTACTTC CSASVRGETQYF
once TRBJ2-1 - TRBV2 TGTGCCAGCAGTGAAGACAATGAGCAGTTCTTC CASSEDNEQFF
- TRBJ2-1 - TRBV9 TGTGCCAGCAGCGTAGATATGTTATCCTACAATGAGCAGTTCTTC CASSVDMLSYNEQFF
once TRBJ1-4 - TRBV29-1 TGCAGCGTCTTAATTGCAACTAATGAAAAACTGTTTTTT CSVLIATNEKLFF
- TRBJ2-3 - TRBV6-5 TGTGCCAGCAAGAGAATCCCGGGGAGGACAGATACGCAGTATTTT CASKRIPGRTDTQYF
- TRBJ2-7 - TRBV6-5 TGTGCCAGCAGTTACTCGGGAGATGCCCCCTACGAGCAGTACTTC CASSYSGDAPYEQYF
- TRBJ2-1 - TRBV27 TGTGCCAGCAGTTTGTGGCCCGGGGGTAATGAGCAGTTCTTC CASSLWPGGNEQFF
- TRBJ1-4 TRBD1 TRBV7-6 TGTGCCAGCAGCCTTGGACAGGGAGGGGAAAAACTGTTTTTT CASSLGQGGEKLFF
- TRBJ2-3 TRBD2 TRBV7-9 TGTGCCAGCAGCCTTCAGGCGGGGGGGGTCACAGATACGCAGTATTTT CASSLQAGGVTDTQYF
- TRBJ1-1 TRBD1 TRBV19 TGTGCCAGTAGTGCCGGGACAGGGGCAGAAGCTTTCTTT CASSAGTGAEAFF
- TRBJ2-5 - TRBV4-1 TGCGCCAGCAGCCAAATGCCGATATGGTCAGGACAAGTACTCCAAGAGACCCAGTACTTC CASSQMPIWSGQVLQETQYF
- TRBJ2-4 TRBD2 TRBV7-2 TGTGCCAGCAGCTCTCGACTAGCGGGAGAGGGAAACATTCAGTACTTC CASSSRLAGEGNIQYF
few TRBJ2-7 - TRBV11-3 TGTGCCAGCAGCCCCTGGGACCGTCCCTACGAGCAGTACTTC CASSPWDRPYEQYF
- TRBJ2-7 TRBD2 TRBV19 TGTGCCAGTACCTACCGAGCGGGAGCCCCCTACGAGCAGTACTTC CASTYRAGAPYEQYF
- TRBJ1-4 TRBD1 TRBV5-4 TGTGCCAGCAGCGTGACAGGGCTTAATGAAAAACTGTTTTTT CASSVTGLNEKLFF
- TRBJ1-1 - TRBV19 TGTGCCAGTAGTATTGAGGGGCGGACTGAAGCTTTCTTT CASSIEGRTEAFF
- TRBJ2-1 TRBD1 TRBV6-1 TGTGCCAGCAGTGATTCCACCCCGGGACAGGGAGAAGAGCAGTTCTTC CASSDSTPGQGEEQFF
- TRBJ1-4 - TRBV4-2 TGTGCATCCAACGGGGCGGAGGGAAGCCAGCTGTTTTTT CASNGAEGSQLFF
- TRBJ2-1 - TRBV21-1 TGTGCCAGCAACGAACTAGCGGGAGAGCCACCTTACAATGAGCAGTTCTTC CASNELAGEPPYNEQFF
- TRBJ1-2 - TRBV19 TGTGCCAGTAGTCGTGCCGCTCGGGGCTCTGGCTACACCTTC CASSRAARGSGYTF
- TRBJ2-5 - TRBV7-9 TGTGCCAGCAGCGAGGGGGGGCGGGAGACCCAGTACTTC CASSEGGRETQYF
- TRBJ2-2 - TRBV18 TGTGCCAGCTCACCATCTGGACAGGGAGGGACCGGGGAGCTGTTTTTT CASSPSGQGGTGELFF
- TRBJ1-1 - TRBV14 TGTGCCAGCAGCCAAGATCCAAGGATAACTGAAGCTTTCTTT CASSQDPRITEAFF
- TRBJ2-5 - TRBV10-3 TGTGCCACAAAACGGGACAACCAAGAGACCCAGTACTTC CATKRDNQETQYF
- TRBJ2-5 - TRBV10-3 TGTGCCATCAGTGAGGACGGTTACTCCGGGGAGACCCAGTACTTC CAISEDGYSGETQYF
- TRBJ1-1 TRBD1 TRBV2 TGTGCCAGCAGCCCCGGGACAGGGGTCATGAACACTGAAGCTTTCTTT CASSPGTGVMNTEAFF
once TRBJ2-1 TRBD2 TRBV5-1 TGCGCCAGCAAAACTAGCGGGTCCTACAATGAGCAGTTCTTC CASKTSGSYNEQFF
- TRBJ2-1 TRBD1 TRBV18 TGTGCCAGCTCACCACCGACAGGGGATTATGAGCAGTTCTTC CASSPPTGDYEQFF
- TRBJ2-6 - TRBV5-1 TGCGCCAGCACTGTAACTGGGGCCAACGTCCTGACTTTC CASTVTGANVLTF
- TRBJ1-4 - TRBV6-6 TGTGCCAGCAACTCGGACGGGACGGGAGAAAAACTGTTTTTT CASNSDGTGEKLFF
- TRBJ2-7 TRBD1 TRBV5-1 TGCGCCAGCAGCTTAGACAGGGGAATTACCTACGAGCAGTACTTC CASSLDRGITYEQYF
- TRBJ1-5 - TRBV15 TGTGCCACCAGCAGGGGATCAGCGGGTGGCAATCAGCCCCAGCATTTT CATSRGSAGGNQPQHF